The rows below give T cell receptor beta chains drawn from one sample of a study of T-cell reconstitution after alpha-beta-depleted transplantation in children. From the PCR reads, TCRdb called clonotypes with MiXCR, one entry per CDR3 protein. The sample lists some 130,000 distinct CDR3 sequences; more than 9.5% were seen once. The sequencing used PBMCs, mostly from graft donor cells, collected 180 days after TCRalphabeta/CD19-depleted stem cell transplant. The receptors derive from a girl under two years old who had a stem cell transplant for combined immunodeficiency, so the T cells may come from the graft donor. The CDR3 runs from the conserved cysteine through the conserved F or W. D genes are given only for firm matches. Only some rows state a clone size, as once, few, many or a class for expanded clones.

j_gene: TRBJ1-1
d_gene: .
abundance: few
v_gene: TRBV7-2
CDR3aa: CASSWGLHLSEAFF

j_gene: TRBJ2-5
d_gene: .
abundance: many
v_gene: TRBV7-3
CDR3aa: CASSLGPQETQYF

j_gene: TRBJ2-1
d_gene: .
abundance: .
v_gene: TRBV29-1
CDR3aa: CSVVRESYNEQFF

j_gene: TRBJ1-1
d_gene: .
abundance: .
v_gene: TRBV29-1
CDR3aa: CSVEPLAVREAFF

j_gene: TRBJ1-1
d_gene: .
abundance: many
v_gene: TRBV10-2
CDR3aa: CASSGRMNTEAFF

j_gene: TRBJ2-1
d_gene: .
abundance: few
v_gene: TRBV20-1
CDR3aa: CSAWTVSSYNEQFF

j_gene: TRBJ2-5
d_gene: .
abundance: .
v_gene: TRBV7-2
CDR3aa: CASSLIPGTTRETQYF

j_gene: TRBJ2-5
d_gene: .
abundance: few
v_gene: TRBV7-2
CDR3aa: CASSLRGPAVSLGTQYF

j_gene: TRBJ2-5
d_gene: .
abundance: .
v_gene: TRBV28
CDR3aa: CASSLRSGWRETQYF

j_gene: TRBJ2-4
d_gene: TRBD1
abundance: .
v_gene: TRBV12-3/TRBV12-4
CDR3aa: CASSWITGDNAKNIQYF

j_gene: TRBJ2-7
d_gene: .
abundance: many
v_gene: TRBV28
CDR3aa: CASSLRPSEQYF

j_gene: TRBJ2-5
d_gene: .
abundance: .
v_gene: TRBV6-1
CDR3aa: CASKRLAYHQETQYF

j_gene: TRBJ2-2
d_gene: .
abundance: many
v_gene: TRBV12-3/TRBV12-4
CDR3aa: CASSSDTGELFF

j_gene: TRBJ2-1
d_gene: TRBD2
abundance: few
v_gene: TRBV7-3
CDR3aa: CASSRSSGGTEQFF

j_gene: TRBJ2-7
d_gene: TRBD2
abundance: many
v_gene: TRBV5-1
CDR3aa: CASSLGLAGAGYEQYF

j_gene: TRBJ2-1
d_gene: .
abundance: many
v_gene: TRBV20-1
CDR3aa: CSARSDLKGGYNEQFF

j_gene: TRBJ2-7
d_gene: .
abundance: many
v_gene: TRBV20-1
CDR3aa: CSARFGRIYEQYF

j_gene: TRBJ1-5
d_gene: TRBD1
abundance: many
v_gene: TRBV5-5
CDR3aa: CASSGTTGGNQPQHF

j_gene: TRBJ2-3
d_gene: TRBD2
abundance: .
v_gene: TRBV3-1
CDR3aa: CTFSIGTSGGADTQYF

j_gene: TRBJ2-1
d_gene: .
abundance: few
v_gene: TRBV7-2
CDR3aa: CATRTGNLYNEQFF

j_gene: TRBJ2-5
d_gene: TRBD2
abundance: many
v_gene: TRBV12-3/TRBV12-4
CDR3aa: CASSFKAGGYQETQYF

j_gene: TRBJ2-1
d_gene: .
abundance: few
v_gene: TRBV10-3
CDR3aa: CAIRAVDGPSYNEQFF

j_gene: TRBJ1-1
d_gene: .
abundance: many
v_gene: TRBV6-5
CDR3aa: CASSSYTSLPNTEAFF

j_gene: TRBJ2-5
d_gene: TRBD2
abundance: .
v_gene: TRBV28
CDR3aa: CASSSAGGEETQYF

j_gene: TRBJ2-1
d_gene: .
abundance: few
v_gene: TRBV29-1
CDR3aa: CSVETGLSLSSEQFF

j_gene: TRBJ2-3
d_gene: TRBD2
abundance: .
v_gene: TRBV29-1
CDR3aa: CSVEDLQREGRRDTQYF

j_gene: TRBJ2-5
d_gene: .
abundance: few
v_gene: TRBV20-1
CDR3aa: CSASPSRGHYAQETQYF

j_gene: TRBJ2-2
d_gene: .
abundance: few
v_gene: TRBV7-2
CDR3aa: CASSLEGLATGELFF

j_gene: TRBJ2-7
d_gene: TRBD1
abundance: few
v_gene: TRBV5-1
CDR3aa: CASSSDRGLSYEQYF

j_gene: TRBJ2-3
d_gene: .
abundance: .
v_gene: TRBV7-2
CDR3aa: CASSPARAGGTDTQYF

j_gene: TRBJ2-2
d_gene: TRBD1
abundance: few
v_gene: TRBV12-3/TRBV12-4
CDR3aa: CASSAGGTGELFF

j_gene: TRBJ2-7
d_gene: .
abundance: .
v_gene: TRBV27
CDR3aa: CASSRATGIEQYF